Listed here are 13 T cell receptor beta chains from one sample, sequenced in a study of long-term antiretroviral therapy in people with HIV. Survey-level immunoSEQ v3.0 assays were run. Profiled with immunoSEQ multiplex PCR; TCRdb holds only in-frame clones, not every one. The sample lists almost 35,000 clones, about 85% seen once, with approximately 4.8% in the top ten. This material consisted of unsorted PBMCs, taken roughly 2.8 years before starting antiretroviral therapy. These receptors all stem from a woman aged 30 to 39 with HIV.

V gene TRBV6-1 combines with J gene TRBJ2-5; TRBD2 might be the D (7 bases). Trimming pared 0 bases from V and 4 bases from J, leaving 12 bases between. CDR1 is MNHNS, CDR2 SASEGT, per germline. The CDR3 extends over 15 amino acids. DNA of the CDR3: TGTGCCAGCAGTGAAGCGGGGGGGCCGGGAGAGACCCAGTACTTC. It encodes CASSEAGGPGETQYF.

The CDR3 DNA is TGCAGTCCAGCGGAGGGGGAGACCCAGTACTTC. Translated, it gives CSPAEGETQYF. The rearrangement links TRBV20-1 to TRBJ2-5; tentatively, D is TRBD2 (6 bases). V was clipped by 8 bases and J by 5 bases, with 12 bases between them. There are 11 residues in the CDR3. Germline V gives CDR1 DFQATT, CDR2 SNEGSKA (reference sequence).

The CDR3: CASSEPREAQYF. The CDR3 DNA sequence: TGCGCCAGCAGCGAGCCGAGAGAAGCCCAGTACTTC. This sequence joins TRBV5-1 and TRBJ2-5; D remains unclear. The germline CDR1 and CDR2 sequences are SGHRS and YFSETQ. The CDR3 is 12 amino acids. V lost 4 bases to trimming and J lost 9 bases, with 13 bases between them.

The CDR3 here is CASSRQGLGEKLFF. The CDR3 DNA reads as TGCGCCAGCAGTCGACAGGGGCTGGGAGAAAAACTGTTTTTT. The genes are TRBV4-1 and TRBJ1-4; 8 nucleotides align to TRBD1. In germline, CDR1 is MGHRA, CDR2 YSYEKL. Unmatched junction bases numbered 8, after V lost 6 bases and J lost 8 bases. The CDR3 extends over 14 amino acids.

The V and J genes are TRBV27 and TRBJ2-1, with 12 bases aligning to TRBD2. The V gene end was trimmed by 7 bases and the J gene end by 7 bases; junction bases not matched to a gene: 14. The V gene's germline CDR1 is MNHEY and CDR2 SMNVEV (reference sequence). The CDR3 has 17 residues. The CDR3 here is CASTLTSGGLLVNEQFF. In DNA, the CDR3 is TGTGCCAGCACCCTGACTAGCGGGGGATTATTGGTAAATGAGCAGTTCTTC.

V and J are TRBV27 and TRBJ1-6; D is ambiguous. The length of the CDR3 is 13 residues. Germline V lookup: CDR1 MNHEY, CDR2 SMNVEV (reference sequence). Trimming left V 6 bases short and J 2 bases short, with 5 bases between. The CDR3 protein is CASSGTYNSPLHF. The CDR3 DNA is TGTGCCAGCAGCGGAACCTATAATTCACCCCTCCACTTT.

This chain connects TRBV7-8 to TRBJ2-7; D may be TRBD1 (7 bases). V lost 2 bases, J lost 2 bases, and 13 bases lay in between. This CDR3 is 15 amino acids long. CDR1 and CDR2 (germline): SGHVS, FQNEAQ. The CDR3 DNA sequence: TGTGCCAGCAGCTTAATGGCAGGGGGGACCTACGAGCAGTACGTC. This translates into CASSLMAGGTYEQYV.

The rearrangement joins TRBV29-1 to TRBJ1-1; 7 bases are shared with TRBD1. The CDR3 is made up of 13 amino acids. CDR1 and CDR2 (germline): SQVTM, ANQGSEA. J was trimmed by 1 base and V by 8 bases; bases with no gene match: 7. The DNA of the CDR3 is TGCAGCATACTACAGGGGACGAACACTGAAGCTTTCTTT. This gives the protein CSILQGTNTEAFF. Variable domain in full (rest from reference TRBV29-1 and TRBJ1-1): SAVISQKPSRDICQRGTSLTIQCQVDSQVTMMFWYRQQPGQSLTLIATANQGSEATYESGFVIDKFPISRPNLTFSTLTVSNMSPEDSSIYLCSILQGTNTEAFFGQGTRLTVV.

V usage is TRBV5-4 and J usage is TRBJ1-4; D is uncertain. V was cut by 4 bases and J by 7 bases, with 8 bases left in between. Per germline, CDR1 SGHNT and CDR2 YYREEE (reference sequence). The CDR3 sequence is 12 residues long. The CDR3 DNA reads TGTGCCAGCAGCGCTCGTGGTGAAAAACTGTTTTTT. Translated, it gives CASSARGEKLFF.

The genes are TRBV12-5 and TRBJ2-3; 12 positions agree with TRBD2. CDR3 length equals 16 residues. The V gene's germline CDR1 is LGHNT and CDR2 FRNRAP. Trimming removed 1 base from V and 4 bases from J; junction bases left unmatched: 3. DNA for the CDR3: TGTGCTAGTGGTTTGGGACTAGCGGGGGAGTCAGATACGCAGTATTTT. This encodes CASGLGLAGESDTQYF.

The V gene is TRBV7-2, the J gene TRBJ1-4; a weak D match, TRBD1 (5 bases). The CDR3 covers 14 residues. The V gene's germline CDR1 is SGHTA and CDR2 FQGNSA. V was shortened by 3 bases and J by 7 bases, with 12 bases between the two germline ends. The CDR3 DNA follows: TGTGCCAGCAGCTTTCGGGGGACGAGTGAAAAACTGTTTTTT. Protein sequence: CASSFRGTSEKLFF.

The chain links TRBV7-8 to TRBJ2-7; a possible D gene is TRBD2 (6 bases). CDR3 size: 15 residues. Germline loops: CDR1 SGHVS, CDR2 FQNEAQ. Trimming cost V 1 base and J 2 bases, with 12 bases left between them. The CDR3 coding sequence is TGTGCCAGCAGCTTAGTGGAGGGTTTGACCTACGAGCAGTACGTC. Translating gives CASSLVEGLTYEQYV.

This clone rates as medium-sized. The chain is built from TRBV7-9 and TRBJ1-1, with D perhaps TRBD1 (5 bases). The V gene lost 6 bases and the J gene lost 1 base, with 15 bases spanning the gap. CDR3 size: 15 residues. Germline lookup yields CDR1 SEHNR and CDR2 FQNEAQ (reference sequence). In DNA, the CDR3 is TGTGCCAGCAGAACCGGGACCGGGGGGAACACTGAAGCTTTCTTT. The encoded protein is CASRTGTGGNTEAFF.